Included here is one T cell receptor (beta chain) sequence, with context. This entry comes from a study of T cell changes during pregnancy in multiple sclerosis. Data came from immunoSEQ multiplex PCR; TCRdb stores just in-frame clones and leaves some out. The sample shows tens of thousands of clones, roughly 90% of them seen only once. V gave up 4 bases and J gave up 4 bases; unmatched junction bases: 17. The CDR3 length is 18 residues. The germline V gene encodes CDR1 MGHRA and CDR2 YSYEKL. The chain is built from TRBV4-1 and TRBJ1-1, with 8 bases that match TRBD1. The TCR originated in a female donor in good health, enrolled as a control in a pregnancy study. The sequences come from peripheral blood, collected in the third trimester of pregnancy. CDR3 protein: CASSLPSDRARAGTEAFF. DNA of the CDR3: TGCGCCAGCAGCCTGCCATCGGACAGGGCGCGTGCGGGCACTGAAGCTTTCTTT.